A single sample is the source of the 26 T cell receptor beta chains below, sequenced in a study of T cells after yellow fever vaccination. TCRdb recomputed calls from the 5' RACE reads with MiXCR, one row per CDR3 protein. The sample gives some 390,000 distinct CDR3 sequences, approximately 5.7% of which show up once; 15% is in the top ten. This specimen consisted of PBMCs, obtained 5 days after the yellow fever booster vaccination. The receptors originated from a man aged 25 to 40 who received the YFV17D yellow fever vaccine.

This clonotype was seen many times. The V call is TRBV7-2, the J call TRBJ2-1, with D perhaps TRBD2 (5 bases). This CDR3 has 15 residues. V lost 3 bases, J lost 3 bases, and 12 bases lay in between. Germline loops: CDR1 SGHTA, CDR2 FQGNSA. The chain's CDR3 is CASSLSGIGYNEQFF. The CDR3 nucleotides read TGTGCCAGCAGCTTGAGCGGCATCGGCTACAATGAGCAGTTCTTC.

In its sample, this clonotype was seen a few times. The chain links TRBV18 to TRBJ2-3; D possibly corresponds to TRBD1 (6 bases). The V and J ends lost 5 bases and 0 bases respectively, with 12 bases between them. Germline CDR1 KGHSH, CDR2 LQKENI. This CDR3 has 15 residues. For the CDR3, the DNA is TGTGCCAGCTCAGCCGACAGGACTAGCACAGATACGCAGTATTTT. It encodes CASSADRTSTDTQYF.

At least ten counts were recorded for this clonotype. DNA of the CDR3: TGTGCCAGCAGCTTACCCAGCCAGGATGAGCAGTTCTTC. This codes for CASSLPSQDEQFF. J is TRBJ2-1 and V is TRBV7-2; D unclear. Deletions cut 2 bases from V and 8 bases from J, with 10 bases between. The CDR3 sequence is 13 residues long. CDR1 SGHTA and CDR2 FQGNSA come from the germline V gene.

The V and J genes are TRBV7-2 and TRBJ2-3, with D perhaps assigned TRBD1 or TRBD2 (5 bases each). V lost 5 bases and J lost 4, with 16 bases in between. This CDR3 has 15 residues. Germline V CDR1 and CDR2: SGHTA, FQGNSA. The CDR3 coding sequence is TGTGCCAGCAGCCCAAGGGACCGCTACCCAGATACGCAGTATTTT. This gives the protein CASSPRDRYPDTQYF. Full variable domain (missing parts from reference TRBV7-2 and TRBJ2-3): GAGVSQSPSNKVTEKGKDVELRCDPISGHTALYWYRQSLGQGLEFLIYFQGNSAPDKSGLPSDRFSAERTGGSVSTLTIQRTQQEDSAVYLCASSPRDRYPDTQYFGPGTRLTVL.

The chain links TRBV27 to TRBJ1-1; D is undetermined. The germline CDR1 and CDR2 sequences are MNHEY and SMNVEV (reference sequence). This CDR3 is 13 amino acids long. Trimming cost V 0 bases and J 7 bases, with 9 bases left between them. CDR3 coding DNA: TGTGCCAGCAGTTTATCCCACAGAAATGAAGCTTTCTTT. It encodes CASSLSHRNEAFF.

The chain couples TRBV7-9 to TRBJ2-5; TRBD2 aligns across 7 bases. The J segment lost 2 bases and the V segment lost 5 bases, leaving 11 bases of the junction unmatched. CDR1 is SEHNR and CDR2 is FQNEAQ in the germline V gene (reference sequence). This CDR3 is built from 16 residues. CDR3 loop: CASSTRLAGGQETQYF. The CDR3 DNA reads as TGTGCCAGCAGCACCCGACTAGCCGGGGGACAAGAGACCCAGTACTTC.

V gene TRBV10-2 combines with J gene TRBJ2-3, with 10 bases lining up with TRBD2. V lost 0 bases to trimming and J lost 4 bases; unmatched junction nucleotides: 7. The CDR3 is 17 amino acids. From germline, CDR1 is WSHSY and CDR2 SAAADI. This chain's CDR3 is CASSESRGAGGADTQYF. CDR3 in DNA: TGCGCCAGCAGTGAGTCGCGCGGAGCGGGAGGGGCAGATACGCAGTATTTT.

This clonotype has only a few counts. CDR3 region: CSARTPGSTDTQYF. CDR3 nucleotide sequence: TGCAGTGCTAGGACCCCGGGTAGCACAGATACGCAGTATTTT. The chain combines TRBV20-1 with TRBJ2-3, with unresolved D. V dropped 3 bases and J dropped 0 bases, with 10 bases sitting between them. CDR3 length: 14 residues. The V gene's germline CDR1 is DFQATT and CDR2 SNEGSKA (reference sequence).

This chain connects TRBV7-9 to TRBJ1-3; 7 positions match TRBD1. CDR3 length: 14 amino acids. V dropped 3 bases and J dropped 6; count of bases not matched to a gene: 5. Germline lookup yields CDR1 SEHNR and CDR2 FQNEAQ (reference sequence). CDR3 residues: CASSFGQAPNTIYF. The CDR3, as DNA: TGTGCCAGCAGCTTCGGACAGGCTCCAAACACCATATATTTT.

This clonotype was detected only a few times. The chain has TRBV24-1 and TRBJ2-7; the match to TRBD2 covers 7 bases. The CDR3 loop spans 14 amino acids. Germline V gene sequence: CDR1 KGHDR, CDR2 SFDVKD. The J segment lost 5 bases and the V segment lost 2 bases, leaving 5 bases of the junction unmatched. The CDR3 DNA is TGTGCCACCAGTGATTCGACTAGCAGTGACGAGCAGTACTTC. Its translation: CATSDSTSSDEQYF.

This clonotype was seen many times. The chain recombines TRBV7-8 with TRBJ1-4, with D perhaps TRBD1 (5 bases). This CDR3 is built from 16 residues. The germline V gene encodes CDR1 SGHVS and CDR2 FQNEAQ. V was clipped by 6 bases and J by 2 bases, with 16 bases between them. The CDR3 coding sequence is TGTGCCAGCAGAGCAGGGCGAACGGCGACTAATGAAAAACTGTTTTTT. Translated, it gives CASRAGRTATNEKLFF.

This clonotype was counted at least ten times. The genes are TRBV7-9 and TRBJ1-1; unclear D gene. V was cut by 3 bases and J by 3 bases, with 5 bases left in between. This CDR3 has 12 residues. The germline V gene has CDR1 SEHNR and CDR2 FQNEAQ (reference sequence). The CDR3 DNA is TGTGCCAGCAGCTTCGGGCACACTGAAGCTTTCTTT. Amino acid sequence: CASSFGHTEAFF.

This clonotype was seen many times. The genes are TRBV7-2 and TRBJ1-3; 8 nucleotides agree with TRBD1. Germline V gene data show CDR1 as SGHTA and CDR2 as FQGNSA. The CDR3 has 14 amino acids. After removal of 5 bases from V and 7 bases from J, the junction contained 7 bases not matched to a gene. The chain's CDR3 is CASSPRQGTNTIYF. The CDR3 nucleotides are TGTGCCAGCAGCCCTCGACAGGGGACGAACACCATATATTTT.

In its sample, this clonotype was seen a few times. V and J are TRBV27 and TRBJ2-3; D ambiguous. The CDR3 totals 16 residues. The germline V gene has CDR1 MNHEY and CDR2 SMNVEV (reference sequence). V was trimmed by 1 base and J by 0 bases, leaving 11 bases between them. CDR3 nucleotides: TGTGCCAGCAGTTTATACTGGGGTACTAGCACAGATACGCAGTATTTT. Translating it yields CASSLYWGTSTDTQYF.

In this sample, this clonotype turned up a few times. The chain employs TRBV25-1 and TRBJ2-7; 8 bases line up with TRBD1. Trimming took 4 bases from V and 3 from J; bases not matched to a gene: 5. This CDR3 has 14 amino acids. Germline V CDR1 and CDR2: MGHDK, SYGVNS. CDR3 nucleotide sequence: TGTGCCAGCAGTGCTACAGGGGGAGACTACGAGCAGTACTTC. It translates to CASSATGGDYEQYF.

This clonotype was detected ten times or more. The gene calls are TRBV20-1 and TRBJ2-7, with D tentatively TRBD2 (6 bases). From germline, CDR1 is DFQATT and CDR2 SNEGSKA (reference sequence). CDR3 length equals 13 residues. The V and J ends lost 0 bases and 5 bases respectively, with 11 bases between them. The CDR3 loop reads CSARDLGGHEQYF. The CDR3 DNA is TGCAGTGCTAGAGATTTGGGGGGTCACGAGCAGTACTTC.

Many counts were recorded for this clonotype. The chain recombines TRBV9 with TRBJ2-7; the match to TRBD1 covers 10 bases. The V segment lost 2 bases and the J segment 2 bases; nucleotides outside the gene matches: 4. Germline assignment: CDR1 SGDLS and CDR2 YYNGEE. The CDR3 runs 15 residues. CDR3 loop: CASSVSGTGAYEQYF. The CDR3 nucleotides are TGTGCCAGCAGCGTCTCCGGGACAGGGGCCTACGAGCAGTACTTC. The complete variable domain, with remaining parts taken from reference TRBV9 and TRBJ2-7, reads DSGVTQTPKHLITATGQRVTLRCSPRSGDLSVYWYQQSLDQGLQFLIQYYNGEERAKGNILERFSAQQFPDLHSELNLSSLELGDSALYFCASSVSGTGAYEQYFGPGTRLTVT.

This rearrangement joins TRBV7-2 to TRBJ2-7; D unclear. Per the germline V gene, CDR1 is SGHTA and CDR2 is FQGNSA. V was pared by 5 bases and J by 5 bases, with 22 bases between. The CDR3 loop spans 16 amino acids. The CDR3 protein is CASSTNARSVFDEQYF. The CDR3 nucleotides are TGTGCCAGCAGCACAAACGCGCGCTCGGTTTTCGACGAGCAGTACTTC.

This clonotype was observed many times. The chain has TRBV10-3 and TRBJ2-1; TRBD2 matches 9 bases. CDR1 and CDR2 from the germline V gene are ENHRY and SYGVKD. CDR3 size: 15 residues. V dropped 6 bases and J dropped 6; count of bases not matched to a gene: 9. CDR3 amino acids: CAIRGSGRDANEQFF. CDR3 DNA sequence: TGTGCCATCAGAGGTAGCGGGAGAGATGCCAATGAGCAGTTCTTC.

A word on this clonotype: Given a much more abundant clone one base away, this may be a read error. The chain recombines TRBV10-2 with TRBJ2-5; D possibly corresponds to TRBD1 (5 bases). Trimming removed 10 bases at V and 5 bases at J, with 17 bases between. CDR1 and CDR2 from the germline V gene are WSHSY and SAAADI. The CDR3 totals 13 residues. CDR3 nucleotides: TGCGCCATCAGCCAGCAGGGAAGGGAGACCCAGTACTTC. It translates to CAISQQGRETQYF.

A note on this clonotype: Possible read error: a much larger clone is one base away. The genes are TRBV4-3 and TRBJ2-7, with D possibly TRBD2 on 6 matching bases. CDR3 length: 14 residues. CDR1 LGHNA and CDR2 YSLEER come from the germline V gene. V shed 1 base and J shed 5 bases, with 12 bases lying between them. CDR3 loop: CASSQGLEANEQYF. The CDR3 DNA reads as TGCGCCAGCAGCCAAGGACTAGAGGCCAACGAGCAGTACTTC.

This clonotype was recorded a few times. The chain has TRBV29-1 and TRBJ2-5, with 8 bases lining up with TRBD1. Germline V CDR1 and CDR2: SQVTM, ANQGSEA. The CDR3 sequence is 14 residues long. The CDR3 DNA follows: TGCAGGAACTGTGGACAGGGCTGTGAGGAGACCCAGTACTTC. It specifies CRNCGQGCEETQYF.

The chain carries TRBV3-1 and TRBJ2-1, with TRBD2 matching 16 bases. V was clipped by 3 bases and J by 9 bases; unmatched bases: 11. The CDR3 totals 18 residues. In germline, CDR1 is LGHDT, CDR2 YNNKEL (reference sequence). The CDR3 DNA follows: TGTGCCAGCAGCCATCAAACGGGACTAGCGGGAGGGCCTGGTGAGCAGTTCTTC. Translation gives CASSHQTGLAGGPGEQFF.

This clonotype came up many times. The rearrangement links TRBV5-1 to TRBJ2-3, with D unclear. Trimming removed 4 bases from V and 3 bases from J, with 9 bases in between. There are 13 residues in the CDR3. Germline assignment: CDR1 SGHRS and CDR2 YFSETQ. In DNA form, the CDR3 reads TGCGCCAGCAGCCCAGTCCGGACAGATACGCAGTATTTT. It is translated as CASSPVRTDTQYF.

Only a few counts were recorded for this clonotype. The rearrangement uses TRBV12-5 and TRBJ2-3; a weak D match, TRBD2 (6 bases). CDR1 and CDR2 (germline): LGHNT, FRNRAP. Trimming cost V 5 bases and J 0 bases, with 18 bases left between them. The CDR3 length is 17 residues. The CDR3 sequence: CASGGGRAGPSTDTQYF. In nucleotides, the CDR3 is TGTGCTAGTGGTGGGGGTCGGGCGGGGCCTAGCACAGATACGCAGTATTTT.

The chain carries TRBV2 and TRBJ2-5; a possible D gene is TRBD2 (5 bases). Trimming took off 0 bases at V and 4 bases at J, with 6 bases between the two ends. This CDR3 has 13 residues. From germline, CDR1 is SNHLY and CDR2 FYNNEI. This chain's CDR3 is CASSEAGRETQYF. In DNA form, the CDR3 reads TGTGCCAGCAGTGAAGCAGGGAGAGAGACCCAGTACTTC.